The text below deals with one T cell receptor beta chain. Participants were aged about 18 to 100 years, lived in 25 or so US areas, and enrolled virtually. The recovered donors of Cohort 3 showed two negative PCRs, clearance, or symptom resolution. The CDR3 runs to 16 residues. Germline CDR1 MNHEY, CDR2 SVGEGT. Trimming took 6 bases from V and 0 from J; bases not matched to a gene: 10. Assay used: immunoSEQ multiplex PCR; TCRdb lists only in-frame clones, some missing. The sample lists about 220,000 clones, about 88% occurring once. These data come from a study of blood T cell repertoires in COVID-19. The material sequenced was PBMCs or T cells enriched from blood (not recorded which). The chain uses TRBV6-2 or TRBV6-3 and TRBJ1-1; TRBD1 aligns across 7 bases. The receptor's source is a woman in her thirties who had recovered from COVID-19. The CDR3 is CASSAQGLALNTEAFF. CDR3 bases: TGTGCCAGCAGCGCACAGGGGTTGGCGTTGAACACTGAAGCTTTCTTT.